This TCR beta chain was recorded in a study of blood T cell repertoires in COVID-19. The J segment lost 0 bases and the V segment lost 3 bases, leaving 11 bases of the junction unmatched. The CDR3 extends over 16 amino acids. Germline CDR1 is DFQATT and CDR2 is SNEGSKA (reference sequence). Measured with immunoSEQ multiplex PCR; TCRdb has only the in-frame clones, and not every one. Counted here are tens of thousands of clones, approximately 83% occurring once; the ten biggest clones make up around 27%. The J gene is TRBJ2-7, the V gene TRBV20-1; 7 bases map to TRBD2. This sequence was found in a human donor in a cohort sampled during active COVID-19. The sequencing sample was made of peripheral blood. CDR3 sequence: CSASGKTSQTSYEQYF. The CDR3 bases are TGCAGTGCTAGTGGGAAGACTAGCCAAACCTCCTACGAGCAGTACTTC.